One and the same sample provided the 22 T cell receptor beta chains below, sequenced in a study of blood T cells in healthy people across ages. A J-beta primer mix and a sample-barcoded 5' primer were used in a second PCR of about 6 to 12 cycles. TCRdb independently ran MiXCR on the 5' RACE reads; one entry per CDR3 protein. The repertoire includes some 800,000 distinct CDR3 sequences, 44% of them detected once, and roughly a fifth sits in the top ten. The specimen was blood. All receptors derive from a man aged 55 to 70 in good health.

The chain recombines TRBV6-2 or TRBV6-3 with TRBJ2-3; weak D call: TRBD2 (6 bases). This CDR3 comprises 14 residues. Trimming stripped 7 bases from V and 2 bases from J, with 13 bases between. Germline V gene sequence: CDR1 MNHEY, CDR2 SVGEGT. The DNA for the CDR3 is TGTGCCAGCACCCGAAGCGGGTACACAGATACGCAGTATTTT. As protein: CASTRSGYTDTQYF.

This clonotype has a handful of counts. The chain employs TRBV7-2 and TRBJ2-4, with no clear D. The CDR3 contains 16 residues. V was cut by 2 bases and J by 0 bases, with 11 bases left in between. Per germline, CDR1 SGHTA and CDR2 FQGNSA. CDR3 DNA: TGTGCCAGCAGCTTACCCGGCGGAGAAGCCAAAAACATTCAGTACTTC. Amino acids: CASSLPGGEAKNIQYF.

This clonotype was detected only a few times. The chain employs TRBV7-2 and TRBJ2-5; 10 bases agree with TRBD2. The J call may be mistaken, given a closer DNA end match to TRBJ2-7. The germline V gene has CDR1 SGHTA and CDR2 FQGNSA. CDR3 size: 16 residues. CDR3: CASSATRAGGQAEQYF. The CDR3, as DNA: TGTGCCAGCAGCGCCACTCGAGCGGGGGGGCAAGCCGAGCAGTACTTC.

The V call is TRBV29-1, the J call TRBJ2-7, with D maybe TRBD1 (5 bases). CDR1 is SQVTM and CDR2 is ANQGSEA in the germline V gene. CDR3 length: 13 residues. V lost 7 bases and J 1 base, leaving 14 bases between the germline ends. The CDR3 coding sequence is TGCAGCGCTCGGACACCCATTTCCTACGAGCAGTACTTC. This translates into CSARTPISYEQYF.

This chain uses TRBV11-2 with TRBJ2-7; D perhaps matches TRBD2 (6 bases). Trimming took 0 bases from V and 12 from J, leaving 18 bases between them. The length of the CDR3 is 14 residues. CDR1 and CDR2 from the germline V gene are SGHAT and FQNNGV. This CDR3 reads CASSLDSWRGTGYF. For the CDR3, the DNA is TGTGCCAGCAGCTTAGATAGTTGGAGGGGAACTGGGTACTTC.

The chain recombines TRBV4-1 with TRBJ2-5, with 14 bases identical to TRBD2. V lost 3 bases, J lost 11 bases, and 14 bases stayed unmatched. Germline loops: CDR1 MGHRA, CDR2 YSYEKL. The CDR3 sequence is 17 residues long. The CDR3 reads CASSQATSGGAVNEQYF. Here the CDR3 DNA reads TGCGCCAGCAGCCAGGCGACTAGCGGGGGGGCTGTCAATGAGCAGTACTTC.

The chain links TRBV20-1 to TRBJ1-1, with D maybe TRBD1 (5 bases). The CDR3 consists of 15 residues. V was cut by 6 bases and J by 6 bases, with 23 bases left in between. From germline, CDR1 is DFQATT and CDR2 SNEGSKA (reference sequence). Here the CDR3 reads CSASPPVGGSAEAFF. The CDR3 DNA sequence: TGCAGTGCGAGCCCTCCGGTTGGGGGATCCGCTGAAGCTTTCTTT.

This clonotype showed up just a few times. This chain links TRBV6-2 or TRBV6-3 with TRBJ2-2, with D possibly matching TRBD1 (5 bases). Germline CDR1 MNHEY, CDR2 SVGEGT. The CDR3 contains 14 residues. With 7 bases removed from V and 4 bases from J, the gap between germline ends came to 13 bases. CDR3 in DNA: TGTGCCAGCATGCCAGGGTCTTTCACCGGGGAGCTGTTTTTT. Its protein product is CASMPGSFTGELFF.

The chain combines TRBV11-2 with TRBJ2-7; D is undetermined. Trimming took 1 base from V and 4 from J, leaving 8 bases between them. Germline-derived CDR1 and CDR2 are SGHAT and FQNNGV. The CDR3 spans 13 residues. CDR3 DNA sequence: TGTGCCAGCAGCTTAGCTCTGTCATACGAGCAGTACTTC. It translates to CASSLALSYEQYF.

In its sample, this clonotype was seen once. The DNA for the CDR3 is TGTGCCATCAGCCGGGGGGGCGAAGAGACCCAGTACTTC. This translates into CAISRGGEETQYF. The chain is built from TRBV10-3 and TRBJ2-5; 8 bases line up with TRBD2. V was clipped by 6 bases and J by 3 bases; unmatched bases: 3. Germline CDR1 ENHRY, CDR2 SYGVKD. CDR3 size: 13 residues.

This chain uses TRBV10-1 with TRBJ2-5; D not certain. This CDR3 comprises 13 residues. V lost 5 bases, J lost 9 bases, and 16 bases lay in between. Germline CDR1 WNHNN, CDR2 SYGVQD (reference sequence). The CDR3: CASSQLAGGAQYF. CDR3 sequence (DNA): TGCGCCAGCAGTCAGCTCGCCGGCGGAGCCCAGTACTTC.

The chain links TRBV30 to TRBJ2-1, with unresolved D. The CDR3 totals 13 residues. Germline V gene sequence: CDR1 GTSNPN, CDR2 SVGIG (reference sequence). V lost 4 bases and J lost 8, with 15 bases in between. The CDR3: CAWIFNGRDEQFF. The CDR3 nucleotides read TGTGCCTGGATTTTTAACGGACGGGATGAGCAGTTCTTC.

The chain employs TRBV11-1 and TRBJ2-3; TRBD2 is a possible D gene (7 bases). The V and J ends lost 3 bases and 6 bases respectively, with 22 bases between them. Germline lookup yields CDR1 SGHAT and CDR2 FQDESV (reference sequence). The CDR3 length is 17 residues. This CDR3 is CASSFNPGGPTGDTQYF. CDR3 DNA sequence: TGTGCCAGCAGCTTCAACCCGGGGGGCCCCACCGGGGATACGCAGTATTTT.

This clonotype was picked up a small number of times. The rearrangement joins TRBV7-6 to TRBJ2-5; 8 bases fit TRBD2. This CDR3 is built from 17 residues. CDR1 SGHVS and CDR2 FNYEAQ come from the germline V gene. J lost 2 bases, V lost 1 base, and 9 bases had no gene match. The CDR3 DNA reads as TGTGCCAGCAGCTTAGGGGGGACTAGGGAACGACAAGAGACCCAGTACTTC. The encoded protein is CASSLGGTRERQETQYF.

This chain links TRBV4-1 with TRBJ1-2, with D perhaps matching TRBD1 (6 bases). Trimming shortened V by 3 bases and J by 5 bases, and 10 bases separated the two germline ends. The CDR3 totals 13 residues. CDR1 is MGHRA, CDR2 YSYEKL, per germline. In nucleotides, the CDR3 is TGCGCCAGCAGCCAGGTGGGGGCATATGGCTACACCTTC. Its protein is CASSQVGAYGYTF.

A few counts support this clonotype. The J gene is TRBJ1-1, the V gene TRBV3-1, with TRBD1 matching over 7 bases. The germline V gene encodes CDR1 LGHDT and CDR2 YNNKEL (reference sequence). The J segment lost 5 bases and the V segment lost 3 bases, leaving 9 bases of the junction unmatched. This CDR3 spans 15 amino acids. The CDR3: CASSQERTGGTEAFF. The CDR3 DNA reads TGTGCCAGCAGCCAGGAGCGGACAGGAGGGACTGAAGCTTTCTTT.

V and J are TRBV6-5 and TRBJ2-3; 7 nucleotides line up with TRBD2. The CDR3 is made up of 14 amino acids. V was clipped by 2 bases and J by 6 bases; unmatched bases: 5. Per the germline V gene, CDR1 is MNHEY and CDR2 is SVGAGI. The CDR3 DNA is TGTGCCAGCAGTTACCCGGCCGGGGGGGATACGCAGTATTTT. Translating it yields CASSYPAGGDTQYF.

The chain recombines TRBV10-3 with TRBJ1-4, with 11 bases aligning to TRBD1. This CDR3 contains 14 residues. The V segment lost 5 bases and the J segment 8 bases; nucleotides outside the gene matches: 4. Germline assignment: CDR1 ENHRY and CDR2 SYGVKD. The CDR3 DNA reads as TGTGCCATCAGTCGGACAGGGGGCGAGGAAAAACTGTTTTTT. Translating it yields CAISRTGGEEKLFF.

As for this clonotype: With a much larger clone just one base away, this may be a read error. The chain has TRBV4-3 and TRBJ2-7; TRBD1 is a possible D gene (6 bases). Trimming cost V 0 bases and J 9 bases, with 24 bases left between them. Germline V lookup: CDR1 LGHNA, CDR2 YSLEER. The length of the CDR3 is 17 residues. The CDR3 is CASSQDGATGSNTRQYF. The CDR3 DNA follows: TGCGCCAGCAGCCAAGACGGAGCAACAGGGAGTAACACTCGGCAGTACTTC.

The rearrangement joins TRBV6-1 to TRBJ2-5; the D gene is possibly TRBD2 (5 bases). The germline gives CDR1 MNHNS, CDR2 SASEGT. This CDR3 contains 15 residues. V gave up 6 bases and J gave up 5 bases, with 19 bases separating them. CDR3 sequence: CASSYREDGPETQYF. CDR3 bases: TGTGCCAGCAGCTACCGGGAAGACGGTCCCGAGACCCAGTACTTC.

This chain uses TRBV20-1 with TRBJ2-5; 7 bases match TRBD1. The CDR3 totals 13 residues. V lost 8 bases and J lost 0; bases outside the gene matches: 6. Per germline, CDR1 DFQATT and CDR2 SNEGSKA (reference sequence). The CDR3 reads CSSRQGNQETQYF. Written as DNA, the CDR3 is TGCAGTTCGAGACAGGGTAACCAAGAGACCCAGTACTTC.

On this clonotype: A clone one base away is much larger, so this may be a read error. This chain connects TRBV4-3 to TRBJ2-3; D ambiguous. The CDR3 is 15 residues long. The germline V gene encodes CDR1 LGHNA and CDR2 YSLEER. CDR3 DNA sequence: TGCGCCAGCAGCCAAGCGGTTGCCCCCACAGATACGCGGTATTTT. Its translation is CASSQAVAPTDTRYF.